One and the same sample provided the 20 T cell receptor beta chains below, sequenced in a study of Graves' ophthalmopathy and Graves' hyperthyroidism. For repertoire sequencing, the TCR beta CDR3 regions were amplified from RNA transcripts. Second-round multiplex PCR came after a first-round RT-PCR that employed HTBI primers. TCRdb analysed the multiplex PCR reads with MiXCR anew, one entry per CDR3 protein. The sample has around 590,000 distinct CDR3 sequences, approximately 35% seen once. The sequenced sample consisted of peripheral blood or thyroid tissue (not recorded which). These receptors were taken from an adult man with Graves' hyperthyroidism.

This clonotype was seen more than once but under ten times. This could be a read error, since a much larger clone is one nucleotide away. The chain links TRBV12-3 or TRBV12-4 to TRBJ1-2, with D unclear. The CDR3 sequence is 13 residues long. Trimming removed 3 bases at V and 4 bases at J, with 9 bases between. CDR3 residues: CASSFGEGYGYTF. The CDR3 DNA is TGTGCCAGCAGTTTCGGGGAAGGCTATGGCTACACCTTC.

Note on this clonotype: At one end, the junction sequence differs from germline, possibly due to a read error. In DNA, the CDR3 is TGTGTCAGCAGCTTAGCCGGGGTTAACACTGAAGCTTTCTTT. It is translated as CVSSLAGVNTEAFF. V usage is TRBV7-9 and J usage is TRBJ1-1; D is unresolved. CDR3 size: 14 residues. Germline CDR1 reads SEHNR; CDR2 reads FQNEAQ (reference sequence).

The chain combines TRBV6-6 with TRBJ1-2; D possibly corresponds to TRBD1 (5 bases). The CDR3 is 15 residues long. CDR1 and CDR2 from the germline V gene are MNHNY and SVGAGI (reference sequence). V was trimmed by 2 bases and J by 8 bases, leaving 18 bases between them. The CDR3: CASSYTAGTHLGYTF. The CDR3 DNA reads TGTGCCAGCAGTTACACGGCGGGGACCCATTTGGGCTACACCTTC.

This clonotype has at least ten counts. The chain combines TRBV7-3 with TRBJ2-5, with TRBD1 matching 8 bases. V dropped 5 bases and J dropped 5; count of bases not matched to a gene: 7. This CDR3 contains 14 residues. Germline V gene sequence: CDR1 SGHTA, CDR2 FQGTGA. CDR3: CASSPSRGPETQYF. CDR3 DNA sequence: TGTGCCAGCAGCCCGTCCAGGGGGCCTGAGACCCAGTACTTC.

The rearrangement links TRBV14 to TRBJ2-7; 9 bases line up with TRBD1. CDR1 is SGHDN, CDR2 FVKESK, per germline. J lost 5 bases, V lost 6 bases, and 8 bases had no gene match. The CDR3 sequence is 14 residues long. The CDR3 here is CASSTGGRFHEQYF. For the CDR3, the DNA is TGTGCCAGCAGTACAGGGGGCAGGTTTCACGAGCAGTACTTC.

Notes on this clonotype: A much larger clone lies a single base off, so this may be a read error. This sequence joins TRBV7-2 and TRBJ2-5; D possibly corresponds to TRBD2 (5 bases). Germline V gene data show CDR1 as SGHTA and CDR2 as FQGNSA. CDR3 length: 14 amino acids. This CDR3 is CVSSWAGHQETQYF. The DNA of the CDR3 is TGTGTCAGCAGCTGGGCGGGCCACCAAGAGACCCAGTACTTC.

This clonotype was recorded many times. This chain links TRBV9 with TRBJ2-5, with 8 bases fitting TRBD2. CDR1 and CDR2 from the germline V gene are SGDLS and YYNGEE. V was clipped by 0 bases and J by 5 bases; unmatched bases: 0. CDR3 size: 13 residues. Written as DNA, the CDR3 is TGTGCCAGCAGCGTAGTAGCGGGGGAGACCCAGTACTTC. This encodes CASSVVAGETQYF.

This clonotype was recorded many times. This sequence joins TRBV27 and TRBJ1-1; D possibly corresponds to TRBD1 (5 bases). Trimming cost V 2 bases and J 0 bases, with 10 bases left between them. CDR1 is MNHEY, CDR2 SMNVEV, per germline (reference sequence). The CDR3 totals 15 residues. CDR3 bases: TGTGCCAGCAGTTTAGGGTGGGGGATGAACACTGAAGCTTTCTTT. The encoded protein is CASSLGWGMNTEAFF.

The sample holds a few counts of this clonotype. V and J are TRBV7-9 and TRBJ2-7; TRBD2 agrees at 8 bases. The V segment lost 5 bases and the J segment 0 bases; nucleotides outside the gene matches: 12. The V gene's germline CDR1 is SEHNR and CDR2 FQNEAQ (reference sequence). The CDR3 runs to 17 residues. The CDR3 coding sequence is TGTGCCAGCAGCCCAATCCGGGGGGGGGTAAGCTCCTACGAGCAGTACTTC. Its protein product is CASSPIRGGVSSYEQYF. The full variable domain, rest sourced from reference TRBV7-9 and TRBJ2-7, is DTGVSQNPRHKITKRGQNVTFRCDPISEHNRLYWYRQTLGQGPEFLTYFQNEAQLEKSRLLSDRFSAERPKGSFSTLEIQRTEQGDSAMYLCASSPIRGGVSSYEQYFGPGTRLTVT.

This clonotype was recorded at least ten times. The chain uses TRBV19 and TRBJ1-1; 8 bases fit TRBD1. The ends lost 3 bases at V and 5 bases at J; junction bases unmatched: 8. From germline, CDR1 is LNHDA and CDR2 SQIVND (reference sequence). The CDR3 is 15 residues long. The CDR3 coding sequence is TGTGCCAGTAGTATCGCCAGGGGGCGAAGAACTGAAGCTTTCTTT. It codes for CASSIARGRRTEAFF.

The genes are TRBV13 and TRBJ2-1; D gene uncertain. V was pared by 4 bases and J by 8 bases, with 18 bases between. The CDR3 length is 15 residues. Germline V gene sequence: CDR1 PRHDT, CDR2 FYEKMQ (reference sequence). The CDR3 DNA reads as TGTGCCAGCAGCTCAGGAGCCAGTGTGGGCTATGAGCAGTTCTTC. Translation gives CASSSGASVGYEQFF. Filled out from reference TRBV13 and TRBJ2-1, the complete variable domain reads AAGVIQSPRHLIKEKRETATLKCYPIPRHDTVYWYQQGPGQDPQFLISFYEKMQSDKGSIPDRFSAQQFSDYHSELNMSSLELGDSALYFCASSSGASVGYEQFFGPGTRLTVL.

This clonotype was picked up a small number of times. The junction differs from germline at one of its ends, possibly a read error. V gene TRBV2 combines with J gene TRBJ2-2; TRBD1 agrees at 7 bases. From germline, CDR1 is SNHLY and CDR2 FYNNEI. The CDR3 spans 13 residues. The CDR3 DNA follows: TGTGCCAGCAGGGTGGACAGGACCGGAGAGCTGTTTTTT. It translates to CASRVDRTGELFF.

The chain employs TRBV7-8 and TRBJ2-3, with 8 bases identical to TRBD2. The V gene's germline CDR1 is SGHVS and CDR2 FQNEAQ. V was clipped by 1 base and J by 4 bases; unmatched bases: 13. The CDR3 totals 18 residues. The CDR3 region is CASSLGQVYEREPDTQYF. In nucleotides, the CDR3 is TGTGCCAGCAGCTTAGGGCAGGTCTACGAGCGGGAGCCAGATACGCAGTATTTT. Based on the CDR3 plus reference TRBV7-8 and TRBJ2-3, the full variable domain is GAGVSQSPRYKVAKRGQDVALRCDPISGHVSLFWYQQALGQGPEFLTYFQNEAQLDKSGLPSDRFFAERPEGSVSTLKIQRTQQEDSAVYLCASSLGQVYEREPDTQYFGPGTRLTVL.

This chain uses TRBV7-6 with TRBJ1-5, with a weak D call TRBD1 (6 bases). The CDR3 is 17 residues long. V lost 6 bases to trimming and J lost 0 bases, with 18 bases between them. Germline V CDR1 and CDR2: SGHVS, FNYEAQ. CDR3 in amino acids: CASRPGQTLYSNQPQHF. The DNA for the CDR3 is TGTGCCAGCAGACCAGGACAGACTCTTTATAGCAATCAGCCCCAGCATTTT.

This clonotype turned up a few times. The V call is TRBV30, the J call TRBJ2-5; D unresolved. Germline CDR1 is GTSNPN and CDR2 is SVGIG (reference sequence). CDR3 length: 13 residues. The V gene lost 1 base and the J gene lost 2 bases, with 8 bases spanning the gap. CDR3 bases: TGTGCCTGGAGTGCGCTCTGGCAAGAGACCCAGTACTTC. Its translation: CAWSALWQETQYF. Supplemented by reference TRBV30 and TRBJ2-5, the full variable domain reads SQTIHQWPATLVQPVGSPLSLECTVEGTSNPNLYWYRQAAGRGLQLLFYSVGIGQISSEVPQNLSASRPQDRQFILSSKKLLLSDSGFYLCAWSALWQETQYFGPGTRLLVL.

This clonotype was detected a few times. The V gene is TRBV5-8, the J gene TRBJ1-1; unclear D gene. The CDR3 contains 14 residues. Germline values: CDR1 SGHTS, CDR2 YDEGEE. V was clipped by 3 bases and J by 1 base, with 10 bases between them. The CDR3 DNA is TGTGCCAGCAGCTCTTCCACTTCGAACACTGAAGCTTTCTTT. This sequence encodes CASSSSTSNTEAFF.

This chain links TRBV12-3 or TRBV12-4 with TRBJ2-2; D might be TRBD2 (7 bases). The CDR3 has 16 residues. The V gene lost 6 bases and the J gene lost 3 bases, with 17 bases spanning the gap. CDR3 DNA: TGTGCCAGCAGGCCCCCAACGGGGGGCGACACCGGGGAGCTGTTTTTT. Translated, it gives CASRPPTGGDTGELFF.

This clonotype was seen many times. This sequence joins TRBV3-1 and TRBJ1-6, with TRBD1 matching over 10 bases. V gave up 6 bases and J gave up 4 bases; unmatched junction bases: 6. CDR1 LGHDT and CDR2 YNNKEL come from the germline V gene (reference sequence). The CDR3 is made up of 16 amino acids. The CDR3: CASRARDRGYNSPLHF. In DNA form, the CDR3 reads TGTGCCAGCAGAGCTAGGGACAGGGGTTATAATTCACCCCTCCACTTT.

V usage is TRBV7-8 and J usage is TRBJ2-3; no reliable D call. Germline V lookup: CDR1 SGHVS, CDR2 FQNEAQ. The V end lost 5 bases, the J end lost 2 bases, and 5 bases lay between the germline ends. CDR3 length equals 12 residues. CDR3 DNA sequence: TGTGCCAGCAGCCGCTTCACAGATACGCAGTATTTT. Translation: CASSRFTDTQYF.

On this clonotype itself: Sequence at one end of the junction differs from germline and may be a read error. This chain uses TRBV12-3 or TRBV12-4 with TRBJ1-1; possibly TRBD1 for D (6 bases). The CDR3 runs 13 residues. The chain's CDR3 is CASSVGGDTGAFF. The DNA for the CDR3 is TGTGCCAGCAGCGTAGGTGGGGACACTGGAGCTTTCTTT.